The 27 T cell receptor beta chains below come from one sample, sequenced in a study of blood T cell repertoires in COVID-19. TCRdb keeps only in-frame clones here, not all; method: immunoSEQ multiplex PCR. The table has more than 200,000 clones, around 88% seen once. Sequencing was done on a sample of peripheral blood. The receptors come from a woman younger than 45 with COVID-19, enrolled during active disease.

The chain carries TRBV7-2 and TRBJ1-5; perhaps TRBD1 as D (6 bases). V was cut by 5 bases and J by 5 bases, with 16 bases left in between. The length of the CDR3 is 15 residues. Germline CDR1 reads SGHTA; CDR2 reads FQGNSA. In DNA, the CDR3 is TGTGCCAGCAGCCCGACAGGTCAAACCTATCAGCCCCAGCATTTT. Translation: CASSPTGQTYQPQHF.

Details on this clone: This specimen includes other DNA sequences encoding the same CDR3. The chain combines TRBV27 with TRBJ2-7, with TRBD1 matching over 11 bases. V lost 5 bases, J lost 3 bases, and 3 bases stayed unmatched. Germline CDR1 MNHEY, CDR2 SMNVEV (reference sequence). The CDR3 is 14 residues long. The CDR3 DNA reads TGTGCCAGCAGTCCCGGGACAGGGGGCTACGAGCAGTACTTC. Protein sequence: CASSPGTGGYEQYF.

This chain uses TRBV6-5 with TRBJ2-2, with 7 bases fitting TRBD1. This CDR3 is built from 15 residues. Germline loops: CDR1 MNHEY, CDR2 SVGAGI. The V gene end was trimmed by 1 base and the J gene end by 6 bases; junction bases not matched to a gene: 5. The CDR3 protein is CASSYFAQGAGELFF. For the CDR3, the DNA is TGTGCCAGCAGTTACTTCGCCCAGGGGGCCGGGGAGCTGTTTTTT.

In this sample, this clone turned up once. The genes are TRBV9 and TRBJ2-5; TRBD2 agrees at 8 bases. Trimming cost V 4 bases and J 1 base; bases outside gene matches: 12. Looked up from germline, CDR1 is SGDLS and CDR2 is YYNGEE. This CDR3 comprises 17 residues. The CDR3 sequence: CASSQFGGAGVQETQYF. The CDR3 nucleotides are TGTGCCAGCAGCCAATTTGGGGGAGCGGGAGTCCAAGAGACCCAGTACTTC.

The chain employs TRBV7-9 and TRBJ2-1; TRBD2 agrees at 10 bases. This CDR3 comprises 15 residues. V dropped 4 bases and J dropped 7; count of bases not matched to a gene: 7. Germline CDR1 is SEHNR and CDR2 is FQNEAQ (reference sequence). Here the CDR3 reads CASSSSGSEGNEQFF. In DNA form, the CDR3 reads TGTGCCAGCAGCTCTAGCGGGAGTGAGGGAAATGAGCAGTTCTTC.

The chain links TRBV4-3 to TRBJ1-6; 8 bases are shared with TRBD1. Germline V CDR1 and CDR2: LGHNA, YSLEER. Unmatched junction bases numbered 6, after V lost 4 bases and J lost 4 bases. The CDR3 totals 16 residues. The CDR3 DNA reads TGCGCCAGCAGCCCTGGACAGGGCAGATATAATTCACCCCTCCACTTT. Protein product: CASSPGQGRYNSPLHF.

The chain employs TRBV11-2 and TRBJ1-2, with 9 nucleotides matching TRBD1. The germline V gene encodes CDR1 SGHAT and CDR2 FQNNGV. This CDR3 comprises 16 residues. The trim removed 1 base at V and 5 bases at J, leaving 8 bases unmatched. The CDR3 DNA is TGTGCCAGCAGCTTAGCCGGGACAGGGAATCGGTATGGCTACACCTTC. Translated: CASSLAGTGNRYGYTF.

V and J are TRBV7-2 and TRBJ2-1; 9 bases are a match to TRBD2. The CDR3 runs to 16 residues. Germline values: CDR1 SGHTA, CDR2 FQGNSA. Trimming removed 3 bases from V and 8 bases from J; junction bases left unmatched: 11. The CDR3 loop reads CASSFLAGGPVDEQFF. The CDR3, as DNA: TGTGCCAGCAGCTTTCTCGCGGGGGGGCCTGTCGATGAGCAGTTCTTC.

The chain links TRBV7-2 to TRBJ2-5; 11 positions match TRBD2. J was trimmed by 5 bases and V by 5 bases; bases with no gene match: 7. CDR3 length: 15 amino acids. Germline loops: CDR1 SGHTA, CDR2 FQGNSA. Here the CDR3 DNA reads TGTGCCAGCAGCCTTAGCGGGGGGGCGATGGAGACCCAGTACTTC. Encoded protein: CASSLSGGAMETQYF. Variable domain in full (rest from reference TRBV7-2 and TRBJ2-5): GAGVSQSPSNKVTEKGKDVELRCDPISGHTALYWYRQSLGQGLEFLIYFQGNSAPDKSGLPSDRFSAERTGGSVSTLTIQRTQQEDSAVYLCASSLSGGAMETQYFGPGTRLLVL.

The chain uses TRBV12-3 or TRBV12-4 and TRBJ2-3; D may be TRBD1 (5 bases). Trimming cost V 3 bases and J 14 bases, with 15 bases left between them. The length of the CDR3 is 12 residues. CDR3 DNA sequence: TGTGCCAGCAGTTTGTTAGGGTTTCAGGGGTATTTT. Residues: CASSLLGFQGYF.

The chain carries TRBV19 and TRBJ1-2; 7 bases are a match to TRBD1. The CDR3 length is 15 residues. J gave up 5 bases and V 6 bases, and 12 bases lay outside the gene matches. The germline CDR1 and CDR2 sequences are LNHDA and SQIVND (reference sequence). The CDR3 region has the DNA TGTGCCAGTAGCCTCGGACGAGACAGGGATTATGGCTACACCTTC. Protein sequence: CASSLGRDRDYGYTF. Full variable domain (outside the CDR3, taken from reference TRBV19 and TRBJ1-2): DGGITQSPKYLFRKEGQNVTLSCEQNLNHDAMYWYRQDPGQGLRLIYYSQIVNDFQKGDIAEGYSVSREKKESFPLTVTSAQKNPTAFYLCASSLGRDRDYGYTFGSGTRLTVV.

The chain carries TRBV6-5 and TRBJ1-1; D uncertain. V lost 0 bases to trimming and J lost 0 bases, with 8 bases between them. Germline lookup yields CDR1 MNHEY and CDR2 SVGAGI. This CDR3 has 15 amino acids. CDR3 in amino acids: CASSYSGRLNTEAFF. DNA for the CDR3: TGTGCCAGCAGTTACTCGGGCAGGCTGAACACTGAAGCTTTCTTT.

The genes are TRBV25-1 and TRBJ2-2; 8 bases map to TRBD1. CDR3 length: 11 amino acids. The J segment lost 13 bases and the V segment lost 6 bases, leaving 4 bases of the junction unmatched. Germline CDR1 and CDR2: MGHDK and SYGVNS. CDR3 DNA: TGTGCCAGCAGCCAGGGGGCTGGGCTGTTTTTT. Amino acids: CASSQGAGLFF. Combining the CDR3 with reference TRBV25-1 and TRBJ2-2 gives the whole variable domain EADIYQTPRYLVIGTGKKITLECSQTMGHDKMYWYQQDPGMELHLIHYSYGVNSTEKGDLSSESTVSRIRTEHFPLTLESARPSHTSQYLCASSQGAGLFFGEGSRLTVL.

This chain links TRBV10-3 with TRBJ2-7, with D possibly matching TRBD2 (6 bases). Germline CDR1 is ENHRY and CDR2 is SYGVKD. Deletions cut 8 bases from V and 2 bases from J, with 13 bases between. CDR3 size: 13 residues. The CDR3 spells CAIHSGDAYEQYF. The CDR3 DNA reads TGTGCCATCCATTCGGGGGACGCCTACGAGCAGTACTTC.

Written as DNA, the CDR3 is TGTGCCAGTAGTAATCGCCGACAGGGCCTACTCACTGAAGCTTTCTTT. Its translation: CASSNRRQGLLTEAFF. The V gene is TRBV19, the J gene TRBJ1-1, with 7 bases fitting TRBD1. The germline V gene has CDR1 LNHDA and CDR2 SQIVND (reference sequence). J lost 4 bases, V lost 4 bases, and 12 bases had no gene match. CDR3 length: 16 residues. Full variable domain (remainder filled in from reference TRBV19 and TRBJ1-1): DGGITQSPKYLFRKEGQNVTLSCEQNLNHDAMYWYRQDPGQGLRLIYYSQIVNDFQKGDIAEGYSVSREKKESFPLTVTSAQKNPTAFYLCASSNRRQGLLTEAFFGQGTRLTVV.

The chain links TRBV9 to TRBJ2-2; 12 positions agree with TRBD2. The CDR3 spans 16 residues. The J segment lost 1 base and the V segment lost 2 bases, leaving 0 bases of the junction unmatched. Germline V gives CDR1 SGDLS, CDR2 YYNGEE. CDR3: CASSVTSGGNTGELFF. The CDR3, as DNA: TGTGCCAGCAGCGTGACTAGCGGGGGGAACACCGGGGAGCTGTTTTTT. Complete variable domain (other parts from reference TRBV9 and TRBJ2-2): DSGVTQTPKHLITATGQRVTLRCSPRSGDLSVYWYQQSLDQGLQFLIQYYNGEERAKGNILERFSAQQFPDLHSELNLSSLELGDSALYFCASSVTSGGNTGELFFGEGSRLTVL.

V is TRBV5-1 and J is TRBJ2-2; 8 nucleotides align to TRBD2. This CDR3 spans 18 amino acids. Per the germline V gene, CDR1 is SGHRS and CDR2 is YFSETQ. Trimming at V came to 4 bases and at J to 0 bases, leaving 11 bases not matched to a gene. CDR3 residues: CASSGGGRLTANTGELFF. The DNA of the CDR3 is TGCGCCAGCAGCGGCGGGGGGCGACTGACCGCGAACACCGGGGAGCTGTTTTTT.

The chain recombines TRBV7-2 with TRBJ2-1; D is perhaps TRBD1 (6 bases). CDR3 length: 17 amino acids. V lost 5 bases, J lost 1 base, and 18 bases lay in between. Germline lookup yields CDR1 SGHTA and CDR2 FQGNSA. CDR3 DNA sequence: TGTGCCAGCAGCCATCAGGGGACCCCCTTTTCCTACAATGAGCAGTTCTTC. It translates to CASSHQGTPFSYNEQFF.

This rearrangement joins TRBV6-2 or TRBV6-3 to TRBJ2-7; 7 nucleotides agree with TRBD2. The V and J ends lost 2 bases and 0 bases, in that order; junction bases with no gene match: 4. The CDR3 runs 15 residues. Looked up from germline, CDR1 is MNHEY and CDR2 is SVGEGT. CDR3 loop: CASSYTGGSSYEQYV. The CDR3 DNA is TGTGCCAGCAGTTACACGGGCGGGAGCTCCTACGAGCAGTACGTC.

The chain recombines TRBV5-6 with TRBJ2-1, with D perhaps TRBD2 (5 bases). The ends were cut back, 0 bases at V and 2 bases at J, with 9 bases in the middle. CDR3 length equals 15 residues. CDR1 SGHDT and CDR2 YYEEEE come from the germline V gene. The CDR3 loop reads CASSLELAAYNEQFF. In DNA, the CDR3 is TGTGCCAGCAGCTTGGAGCTAGCAGCCTACAATGAGCAGTTCTTC.

This rearrangement joins TRBV24-1 to TRBJ2-5; 7 bases map to TRBD2. Per the germline V gene, CDR1 is KGHDR and CDR2 is SFDVKD. V gave up 3 bases and J gave up 5 bases; unmatched junction bases: 5. The CDR3 spans 14 residues. The CDR3 coding sequence is TGTGCCACCAGTGATGGAAGGGAGGGGGAGACCCAGTACTTC. This gives the protein CATSDGREGETQYF.

CDR3 DNA: TGCGCCAGCAGTGAGTCCCCCGGGACAGGGTATAATTCACCCCTCCACTTT. Translated, it gives CASSESPGTGYNSPLHF. V and J are TRBV10-2 and TRBJ1-6; TRBD1 matches at 9 bases. CDR3 length: 17 amino acids. The V gene end was trimmed by 0 bases and the J gene end by 4 bases; junction bases not matched to a gene: 4. Per germline, CDR1 WSHSY and CDR2 SAAADI.

The chain combines TRBV7-9 with TRBJ1-4, with TRBD1 matching over 11 bases. Germline CDR1 SEHNR, CDR2 FQNEAQ (reference sequence). V gave up 5 bases and J gave up 8 bases; unmatched junction bases: 4. This CDR3 comprises 14 residues. The CDR3 region is CASSRGTGGEKLFF. In DNA form, the CDR3 reads TGTGCCAGCAGCCGAGGGACAGGGGGAGAAAAACTGTTTTTT.

For the CDR3, the DNA is TGTGCCAGCAGCTTAATTCGAGCGGACAGGGGATACGAGCAGTACTTC. Its protein is CASSLIRADRGYEQYF. The V call is TRBV7-2, the J call TRBJ2-7; 9 bases match TRBD1. This CDR3 comprises 16 residues. Germline CDR1 reads SGHTA; CDR2 reads FQGNSA. With 2 bases clipped from V and 4 bases from J, the junction kept 9 bases outside the gene matches.

V and J are TRBV6-5 and TRBJ1-2; no clear D gene. CDR3 size: 15 residues. V was clipped by 0 bases and J by 1 base, with 9 bases between them. CDR1 MNHEY and CDR2 SVGAGI come from the germline V gene. CDR3 sequence reads: CASSYSGQDNYGYTF. The CDR3 bases are TGTGCCAGCAGTTACTCGGGTCAGGATAACTATGGCTACACCTTC.

This clone has a handful of counts. The chain links TRBV7-8 to TRBJ1-3; 7 bases are shared with TRBD1. Germline CDR1 SGHVS, CDR2 FQNEAQ. CDR3 length equals 18 residues. J lost 0 bases, V lost 0 bases, and 8 bases had no gene match. The CDR3 DNA follows: TGTGCCAGCAGCTTAGCGGCGGGACAGAGCCCCTCTGGAAACACCATATATTTT. Its translation: CASSLAAGQSPSGNTIYF.

This sequence joins TRBV9 and TRBJ1-1, with TRBD1 identical over 9 bases. This CDR3 has 14 residues. Germline CDR1 is SGDLS and CDR2 is YYNGEE. V lost 0 bases to trimming and J lost 7 bases; unmatched junction nucleotides: 4. This CDR3 is CASSVVGTGSEAFF. In nucleotides, the CDR3 is TGTGCCAGCAGCGTAGTTGGGACAGGGAGTGAAGCTTTCTTT.